Below, 14 T cell receptor beta chains from the same sample are listed, as sequenced in a study of blood T cells in healthy people across ages. Through a sample-barcoded 5' primer and a J-beta primer mix, a second PCR was run for roughly 6 to 12 cycles. TCRdb independently ran MiXCR on the 5' RACE reads; one entry per CDR3 protein. This sample yields about 590,000 distinct CDR3 sequences, of which about 30% are seen a single time; about a sixth belongs to the top ten. Sequenced material: blood. These TCRs come from a woman of 80 years or more in good health.

The V gene is TRBV11-2, the J gene TRBJ1-6; D is possibly TRBD1 (5 bases). Between the trimmed V and J ends, which lost 1 base and 11 bases, there was a span of 9 bases. Germline CDR1 and CDR2: SGHAT and FQNNGV. This CDR3 contains 13 residues. The CDR3: CASSLGDFPPLHF. CDR3 coding DNA: TGTGCCAGCAGCTTAGGGGACTTTCCACCCCTCCACTTT.

In regard to this clonotype: Possible read error: a much larger clone is one base away. The chain has TRBV7-8 and TRBJ2-1; TRBD2 agrees at 7 bases. The CDR3 is 14 amino acids. V shed 4 bases and J 7 bases; nucleotides not matched to a gene: 7. Germline CDR1 SGHVS, CDR2 FQNEAQ. CDR3 bases: TGTGCCAGCAGCTGCGGACTAGTTAGAAATGAGCAGTTCTTC. It codes for CASSCGLVRNEQFF.

Note on this clonotype: This may stem from a read error, because a much larger clone lies one nucleotide away. CDR3: CASSGGSGPPHF. CDR3 nucleotides: TGTGCCAGCAGTGGCGGGTCGGGACCTCCCCACTTT. The gene calls are TRBV25-1 and TRBJ1-6, with D possibly matching TRBD1 (5 bases). There are 12 residues in the CDR3. Looked up from germline, CDR1 is MGHDK and CDR2 is SYGVNS. Trimming cost V 4 bases and J 18 bases, with 16 bases left between them.

The sample holds many counts of this clonotype. The chain is built from TRBV4-3 and TRBJ1-2; no reliable D call. Germline V CDR1 and CDR2: LGHNA, YSLEER. The V and J ends lost 0 bases and 8 bases respectively, with 16 bases between them. This CDR3 contains 15 residues. The CDR3, as DNA: TGCGCCAGCAGCCAAGATGAGCGGGCCCCGGGAGGCTACACCTTC. Translating it yields CASSQDERAPGGYTF.

This clonotype has a count of ten or more. The CDR3 DNA reads as TGCGCCAGCAGCCAAAGCGTCGGTAGCGGGTATGTCTACGAGCAGTACTTC. Protein sequence: CASSQSVGSGYVYEQYF. The genes are TRBV4-3 and TRBJ2-7; TRBD2 aligns across 7 bases. V trimming: 2 bases; J trimming: 3 bases; junction bases outside the gene matches: 13. Germline V gene lookup returns CDR1 LGHNA and CDR2 YSLEER. The CDR3 spans 17 residues.

This clonotype was recorded a few times. The chain combines TRBV7-2 with TRBJ2-3; no reliable D call. V shed 1 base and J shed 2 bases, with 10 bases lying between them. This CDR3 is built from 15 residues. Germline V lookup: CDR1 SGHTA, CDR2 FQGNSA. DNA for the CDR3: TGTGCCAGCAGCTTAGTGAGCAAGAACACAGATACGCAGTATTTT. This codes for CASSLVSKNTDTQYF.

Of note for this clonotype: A clone one base away is much larger, so this may be a read error. V gene TRBV20-1 combines with J gene TRBJ1-2, with TRBD1 matching over 10 bases. From germline, CDR1 is DFQATT and CDR2 SNEGSKA (reference sequence). This CDR3 has 16 residues. In DNA, the CDR3 is TGCAGTACTAGAGTGGGACCGGGGACAGGGGACTATGGCTACACCTTC. Its translation: CSTRVGPGTGDYGYTF.

This clonotype was counted a few times. One end of the junction is discordant with germline, which a read error may explain. The chain carries TRBV4-2 and TRBJ1-6; 9 positions agree with TRBD1. The germline CDR1 and CDR2 sequences are LGHNA and YNFKEQ. There are 16 residues in the CDR3. The DNA of the CDR3 is TGTGCCAGCAGCCAGCCGGAGGGACAGGGCGGTTCACCCCCCCACTTT. Translated: CASSQPEGQGGSPPHF.

In its sample, this clonotype was seen a few times. The V gene is TRBV11-3, the J gene TRBJ2-3, with a tentative D call TRBD1 (6 bases). Per the germline V gene, CDR1 is SGHNT and CDR2 is YENEEA. V was cut by 5 bases and J by 10 bases, with 13 bases left in between. The CDR3 contains 12 residues. The CDR3 region is CASSNGQQAQYF. The CDR3 region has the DNA TGTGCCAGCAGCAACGGACAGCAGGCGCAGTATTTT.

This clonotype was seen a few times. With a much larger clone just one base away, this may be a read error. CDR3: CASTIGTPLRAQHF. CDR3 coding DNA: TGTGCCAGCACCATCGGGACACCGCTCCGGGCCCAGCATTTT. This sequence joins TRBV6-6 and TRBJ1-5; possibly TRBD1 for D (6 bases). V gave up 7 bases and J gave up 11 bases, with 21 bases separating them. The length of the CDR3 is 14 residues. Germline V gives CDR1 MNHNY, CDR2 SVGAGI (reference sequence).

On this clonotype itself: The junction does not match germline at one end; this may be a read error. This chain connects TRBV20-1 to TRBJ1-5; D not resolved. The CDR3 totals 12 residues. Germline loops: CDR1 DFQATT, CDR2 SNEGSKA (reference sequence). CDR3 DNA: TGCAGTGCTGGAGAGGGCAATCAGCCCCAGCATTTT. Its protein product is CSAGEGNQPQHF.

Many counts were recorded for this clonotype. This rearrangement joins TRBV20-1 to TRBJ2-5; 9 positions agree with TRBD1. Germline-derived CDR1 and CDR2 are DFQATT and SNEGSKA (reference sequence). V was pared by 6 bases and J by 1 base, with 6 bases of the junction left unmatched. This CDR3 region has 14 residues. This chain's CDR3 is CSANDRGTQETQYF. Here the CDR3 DNA reads TGCAGTGCAAACGACAGGGGGACCCAAGAGACCCAGTACTTC.

At least ten counts were recorded for this clonotype. The chain links TRBV29-1 to TRBJ1-6; 8 bases map to TRBD1. The junction had 5 bases not matched to a gene; V was cut back by 6 bases and J by 7 bases. The CDR3 is 13 amino acids. Germline V CDR1 and CDR2: SQVTM, ANQGSEA. CDR3 in DNA: TGCAGCGTGCGACAGGGGCGGAATTCACCCCTCCACTTT. This codes for CSVRQGRNSPLHF.

This sequence joins TRBV7-6 and TRBJ1-4, with D possibly matching TRBD1 (5 bases). CDR1 and CDR2 from the germline V gene are SGHVS and FNYEAQ. This CDR3 spans 17 amino acids. V lost 0 bases, J lost 4 bases, and 15 bases lay in between. The CDR3 here is CASSLAPGIPGNEKLFF. The CDR3 DNA reads TGTGCCAGCAGCTTAGCGCCAGGGATTCCTGGTAATGAAAAACTGTTTTTT. Combining the CDR3 with reference TRBV7-6 and TRBJ1-4 gives the whole variable domain GAGVSQSPRYKVTKRGQDVALRCDPISGHVSLYWYRQALGQGPEFLTYFNYEAQQDKSGLPNDRFSAERPEGSISTLTIQRTEQRDSAMYRCASSLAPGIPGNEKLFFGSGTQLSVL.